The entry below gives a single T cell receptor (beta chain) sequence along with its context. Its antigen is currently unknown. The data derive from a study of T cells after yellow fever vaccination. Study-wide results and caveats: The appearance of a small share of clonotypes in both CD4 and CD8 compartments was observed. Highly abundant clonotypes carried over from the bulk population could end up in FACS-sorted repertoires as contaminants.

V lost 4 bases and J lost 3, with 13 bases in between. This CDR3 is built from 14 residues. Germline CDR1 SGDLS, CDR2 YYNGEE. TCRdb itself ran the 5' RACE reads through MiXCR, one entry per CDR3 protein. The sample carries around 320,000 distinct CDR3 sequences, 3.5% to 5% recorded once. Source: PBMCs, taken 15 days after the yellow fever booster vaccination. The origin of this receptor is a man younger than 30 who received the YFV17D yellow fever vaccine. This chain uses TRBV9 with TRBJ1-1; TRBD1 is a possible D gene (5 bases). CDR3 nucleotides: TGTGCCAGCAGCCTTGGGGGGTGGGACACTGAAGCTTTCTTT. It encodes CASSLGGWDTEAFF.